This entry lists 32 T cell receptor beta chains sequenced from one sample in a study of shared clonotypes between healthy human individuals. Some clones are missing from TCRdb's copy, which holds only in-frame ones; the method was immunoSEQ multiplex PCR. Among roughly 2.1 million clones listed, 93% were seen once. The naive CD8 fraction comprised CD45RO-negative cells positively selected for CCR7 and excluded terminally differentiated effector memory CD45RA+ cells. The material sequenced was naive CD8+ T cells from PBMCs. Receptors originate from a man between 18 and 35 years old in good health. Some clones in this sample may be carry-over from other donors' samples.

The V gene is TRBV5-1, the J gene TRBJ2-7; 7 bases match TRBD2. With 3 bases clipped from V and 6 bases from J, the junction kept 9 bases outside the gene matches. The germline CDR1 and CDR2 sequences are SGHRS and YFSETQ. The CDR3 runs to 14 residues. CDR3 region: CASSSTSQGGEQYF. DNA of the CDR3: TGCGCCAGCAGCTCGACTAGCCAGGGTGGCGAGCAGTACTTC. Drawing the rest from reference TRBV5-1 and TRBJ2-7, the complete variable domain is KAGVTQTPRYLIKTRGQQVTLSCSPISGHRSVSWYQQTPGQGLQFLFEYFSETQRNKGNFPGRFSGRQFSNSRSEMNVSTLELGDSALYLCASSSTSQGGEQYFGPGTRLTVT.

This clone was detected a few times. The V call is TRBV30, the J call TRBJ1-1, with a weak D call TRBD1 (5 bases). The germline V gene has CDR1 GTSNPN and CDR2 SVGIG (reference sequence). Trimming shortened V by 7 bases and J by 0 bases, and 15 bases separated the two germline ends. There are 14 residues in the CDR3. Written as DNA, the CDR3 is TGTGCCTACAGGCTGAGGGCGGTGAACACTGAAGCTTTCTTT. Translated: CAYRLRAVNTEAFF.

The chain carries TRBV4-3 and TRBJ2-3; D gene unclear. V lost 0 bases and J 5 bases, leaving 6 bases between the germline ends. The germline gives CDR1 LGHNA, CDR2 YSLEER. The CDR3 sequence is 13 residues long. The CDR3 nucleotides are TGCGCCAGCAGCCAAGACAGCGAAGATACGCAGTATTTT. This codes for CASSQDSEDTQYF.

The V and J genes are TRBV6-5 and TRBJ1-2; D is uncertain. CDR1 and CDR2 (germline): MNHEY, SVGAGI. CDR3 length equals 13 residues. Deletions cut 7 bases from V and 5 bases from J, with 14 bases between. CDR3 coding DNA: TGTGCCAGCACGGAGGGATTAAGTTATGGCTACACCTTC. Its translation is CASTEGLSYGYTF.

The chain joins TRBV4-3 to TRBJ2-6, with D unclear. The V end lost 3 bases, the J end lost 3 bases, and 12 bases lay between the germline ends. CDR3 length: 16 amino acids. The germline gives CDR1 LGHNA, CDR2 YSLEER. The CDR3 coding sequence is TGCGCCAGCAGCCAGACACAGTGGCTTGGGGCCAACGTCCTGACTTTC. Its translation is CASSQTQWLGANVLTF.

As regards this clone: Different DNA sequences within this sample yield the same CDR3. The rearrangement uses TRBV9 and TRBJ1-2, with D unclear. Germline loops: CDR1 SGDLS, CDR2 YYNGEE. The CDR3 has 11 residues. V was trimmed by 3 bases and J by 5 bases, leaving 5 bases between them. The CDR3 loop reads CASSALYGYTF. The CDR3 nucleotides read TGTGCCAGCAGCGCTCTTTATGGCTACACCTTC. Full variable domain (missing parts from reference TRBV9 and TRBJ1-2): DSGVTQTPKHLITATGQRVTLRCSPRSGDLSVYWYQQSLDQGLQFLIQYYNGEERAKGNILERFSAQQFPDLHSELNLSSLELGDSALYFCASSALYGYTFGSGTRLTVV.

The chain carries TRBV7-3 and TRBJ2-2, with 9 bases lining up with TRBD2. V was clipped by 1 base and J by 5 bases; unmatched bases: 5. The CDR3 is made up of 16 amino acids. Germline V gene lookup returns CDR1 SGHTA and CDR2 FQGTGA. CDR3 coding DNA: TGTGCCAGCAGCTTAAATCCAGCGGGAGGAACCGGGGAGCTGTTTTTT. Amino acids: CASSLNPAGGTGELFF.

This chain uses TRBV19 with TRBJ2-7; weak D call: TRBD1 (5 bases). V was cut by 11 bases and J by 2 bases, with 13 bases left in between. The germline gives CDR1 LNHDA, CDR2 SQIVND (reference sequence). The CDR3 runs 12 residues. CDR3 in amino acids: CAHGHSPYEQYF. The CDR3 coding sequence is TGTGCCCACGGACATTCGCCCTACGAGCAGTACTTC.

The genes are TRBV28 and TRBJ2-7; D ambiguous. Germline loops: CDR1 MDHEN, CDR2 SYDVKM. Trimming took 3 bases from V and 5 from J, leaving 17 bases between them. This CDR3 contains 15 residues. The CDR3 DNA sequence: TGTGCCAGCAGTTTCCCTCACGGCATCCCTAACGAGCAGTACTTC. Translated, it gives CASSFPHGIPNEQYF.

The chain recombines TRBV4-1 with TRBJ1-1; D ambiguous. The V end lost 0 bases, the J end lost 0 bases, and 20 bases lay between the germline ends. This CDR3 comprises 19 residues. Germline CDR1 is MGHRA and CDR2 is YSYEKL. The DNA of the CDR3 is TGCGCCAGCAGCCAAGATGATGGGATACAGCCTACAATGAACACTGAAGCTTTCTTT. The encoded protein is CASSQDDGIQPTMNTEAFF.

V and J are TRBV9 and TRBJ2-7; TRBD1 agrees at 9 bases. The V gene end was trimmed by 0 bases and the J gene end by 5 bases; junction bases not matched to a gene: 3. Per the germline V gene, CDR1 is SGDLS and CDR2 is YYNGEE. This CDR3 spans 14 amino acids. The CDR3: CASSVGGQGHEQYF. The CDR3 DNA is TGTGCCAGCAGCGTAGGGGGACAGGGCCACGAGCAGTACTTC. Full variable domain (remainder filled in from reference TRBV9 and TRBJ2-7): DSGVTQTPKHLITATGQRVTLRCSPRSGDLSVYWYQQSLDQGLQFLIQYYNGEERAKGNILERFSAQQFPDLHSELNLSSLELGDSALYFCASSVGGQGHEQYFGPGTRLTVT.

The chain links TRBV9 to TRBJ2-1; D is undetermined. Germline CDR1 and CDR2: SGDLS and YYNGEE. The length of the CDR3 is 14 residues. The V gene lost 0 bases and the J gene lost 9 bases, with 13 bases spanning the gap. CDR3: CASSVGSGGSEQFF. The CDR3 DNA follows: TGTGCCAGCAGCGTAGGGTCAGGCGGCAGTGAGCAGTTCTTC. The full variable domain, completed using reference TRBV9 and TRBJ2-1, is DSGVTQTPKHLITATGQRVTLRCSPRSGDLSVYWYQQSLDQGLQFLIQYYNGEERAKGNILERFSAQQFPDLHSELNLSSLELGDSALYFCASSVGSGGSEQFFGPGTRLTVL.

CDR3 loop: CASSELEASWNEQFF. The CDR3 DNA reads as TGTGCCAGCAGCGAACTAGAAGCTTCTTGGAATGAGCAGTTCTTC. J is TRBJ2-1 and V is TRBV7-7; tentatively, D is TRBD2 (5 bases). The germline CDR1 and CDR2 sequences are SSHAT and FNYEAQ (reference sequence). V shed 5 bases and J shed 7 bases, with 18 bases lying between them. The CDR3 sequence is 15 residues long.

In its sample, this clone was seen a few times. The chain combines TRBV18 with TRBJ1-1, with D maybe TRBD1 (6 bases). CDR1 and CDR2 (germline): KGHSH, LQKENI. The V end lost 2 bases, the J end lost 5 bases, and 15 bases lay between the germline ends. CDR3 length equals 15 residues. The CDR3 DNA follows: TGTGCCAGCTCACCAACCGCTGGGGGCGCAACTGAAGCTTTCTTT. The encoded protein is CASSPTAGGATEAFF.

The genes are TRBV11-2 and TRBJ1-2, with TRBD1 matching over 10 bases. After removal of 5 bases from V and 4 bases from J, the junction contained 7 bases not matched to a gene. From germline, CDR1 is SGHAT and CDR2 FQNNGV. This CDR3 has 15 amino acids. Here the CDR3 reads CASSQGQGLPYGYTF. The CDR3, as DNA: TGTGCCAGCAGCCAGGGACAGGGGCTCCCCTATGGCTACACCTTC.

The chain has TRBV7-2 and TRBJ2-7; D might be TRBD2 (6 bases). In germline, CDR1 is SGHTA, CDR2 FQGNSA. Trimming left V 1 base short and J 6 bases short, with 22 bases between. The CDR3 is 17 amino acids. The CDR3 nucleotides read TGTGCCAGCAGCTTAGGGCTAGCGACCCCCCTCGACGGCGAGCAGTACTTC. This gives the protein CASSLGLATPLDGEQYF. Full variable domain (rest looked up from reference TRBV7-2 and TRBJ2-7): GAGVSQSPSNKVTEKGKDVELRCDPISGHTALYWYRQSLGQGLEFLIYFQGNSAPDKSGLPSDRFSAERTGGSVSTLTIQRTQQEDSAVYLCASSLGLATPLDGEQYFGPGTRLTVT.

The rearrangement links TRBV6-5 to TRBJ1-1; tentative D call: TRBD1 (5 bases). The CDR3 length is 13 residues. The germline gives CDR1 MNHEY, CDR2 SVGAGI. V was cut by 2 bases and J by 7 bases, with 11 bases left in between. For the CDR3, the DNA is TGTGCCAGCAGTTACGGGGACGGCGATGAAGCTTTCTTT. Translation gives CASSYGDGDEAFF.

This clone was counted once. The chain carries TRBV2 and TRBJ2-7; a possible D gene is TRBD1 (5 bases). V was trimmed by 4 bases and J by 3 bases, leaving 10 bases between them. CDR3 length equals 13 residues. In germline, CDR1 is SNHLY, CDR2 FYNNEI. CDR3 sequence (DNA): TGTGCCAGCAGTGCCCGGACAATCTACGAGCAGTACTTC. Protein: CASSARTIYEQYF.

The chain uses TRBV5-1 and TRBJ2-3; no definite D call. This CDR3 contains 17 residues. Germline CDR1 reads SGHRS; CDR2 reads YFSETQ. Trimming took off 0 bases at V and 1 base at J, with 15 bases between the two ends. The CDR3 spells CASSLADFDTRTDTQYF. In nucleotides, the CDR3 is TGCGCCAGCAGCTTGGCCGATTTCGACACCCGCACAGATACGCAGTATTTT.

This chain connects TRBV19 to TRBJ1-5; no definite D call. The V end lost 5 bases, the J end lost 6 bases, and 8 bases lay between the germline ends. Germline V lookup: CDR1 LNHDA, CDR2 SQIVND (reference sequence). This CDR3 region has 12 residues. The CDR3 DNA is TGTGCCAGTAGTGGCGGGGTTCAGCCCCAGCATTTT. Its protein product is CASSGGVQPQHF.

This chain links TRBV14 with TRBJ1-2, with 9 bases lining up with TRBD1. After removal of 3 bases from V and 7 bases from J, the junction contained 9 bases not matched to a gene. The length of the CDR3 is 15 residues. Per germline, CDR1 SGHDN and CDR2 FVKESK. Here the CDR3 reads CASSHKTGGRRGYTF. CDR3 DNA sequence: TGTGCCAGCAGCCACAAAACAGGGGGCCGGCGTGGCTACACCTTC.

The V and J genes are TRBV5-1 and TRBJ2-2, with TRBD1 as a possible D gene (5 bases). Trimming shortened V by 0 bases and J by 3 bases, and 12 bases separated the two germline ends. The CDR3 totals 16 residues. Germline CDR1 is SGHRS and CDR2 is YFSETQ. The CDR3 here is CASSLGWGGDTGELFF. For the CDR3, the DNA is TGCGCCAGCAGCTTGGGGTGGGGCGGCGACACCGGGGAGCTGTTTTTT.

A single count supports this clone. The rearrangement links TRBV27 to TRBJ2-7; possibly TRBD1 for D (5 bases). Germline V gene sequence: CDR1 MNHEY, CDR2 SMNVEV (reference sequence). V dropped 7 bases and J dropped 3 bases, with 13 bases sitting between them. The CDR3 length is 13 residues. The DNA for the CDR3 is TGTGCCAGCATGGTCCAGGGCGGCTACGAGCAGTACTTC. The encoded protein is CASMVQGGYEQYF.

This chain joins TRBV28 and TRBJ1-1; D is unclear. Looked up from germline, CDR1 is MDHEN and CDR2 is SYDVKM. The CDR3 covers 14 residues. V was cut by 3 bases and J by 3 bases, with 11 bases left in between. Here the CDR3 DNA reads TGTGCCAGCAGTTTCTCCGGGTGGGACACTGAAGCTTTCTTT. Its protein is CASSFSGWDTEAFF.

The count of this clone is one. The chain couples TRBV19 to TRBJ2-7, with D hard to call. The CDR3 is made up of 15 amino acids. V lost 4 bases and J 1 base, leaving 14 bases between the germline ends. Germline V gene lookup returns CDR1 LNHDA and CDR2 SQIVND (reference sequence). The CDR3 nucleotides read TGTGCCAGTAGTACCCTGAAGGGCAGGTCCTACGAGCAGTACTTC. It is translated as CASSTLKGRSYEQYF.

This chain joins TRBV2 and TRBJ2-5; 13 positions agree with TRBD2. Per germline, CDR1 SNHLY and CDR2 FYNNEI. CDR3 length: 16 residues. J lost 5 bases, V lost 4 bases, and 7 bases had no gene match. CDR3 in DNA: TGTGCCAGCAGTGTTAGGACTAGCGGGAGATTGGAGACCCAGTACTTC. This gives the protein CASSVRTSGRLETQYF.

The chain recombines TRBV7-3 with TRBJ2-2; 7 positions match TRBD1. This CDR3 is built from 14 residues. Germline lookup yields CDR1 SGHTA and CDR2 FQGTGA. Trimming cost V 5 bases and J 6 bases; bases outside gene matches: 6. The CDR3 is CASSQQGSAGELFF. CDR3 coding DNA: TGTGCCAGCAGCCAACAGGGGTCGGCCGGGGAGCTGTTTTTT.

The gene calls are TRBV7-8 and TRBJ2-5; D is perhaps TRBD2 (6 bases). V was pared by 1 base and J by 5 bases, with 11 bases between. In germline, CDR1 is SGHVS, CDR2 FQNEAQ. The CDR3 extends over 14 amino acids. In DNA, the CDR3 is TGTGCCAGCAGCTTAGTTGACAGCGGGGAGACCCAGTACTTC. Translating gives CASSLVDSGETQYF.

This clone was seen only a few times. The J gene is TRBJ1-5, the V gene TRBV2; D is possibly TRBD1 (5 bases). The CDR3 length is 13 residues. Germline CDR1 SNHLY, CDR2 FYNNEI. V lost 7 bases and J lost 1, with 8 bases in between. The CDR3 protein is CASKGPSNQPQHF. The CDR3 coding sequence is TGTGCCAGCAAGGGGCCGAGCAATCAGCCCCAGCATTTT.

The chain couples TRBV27 to TRBJ1-5, with no clear D. Looked up from germline, CDR1 is MNHEY and CDR2 is SMNVEV (reference sequence). The CDR3 is made up of 13 amino acids. V was clipped by 5 bases and J by 5 bases, with 10 bases between them. The CDR3 region has the DNA TGTGCCAGCAGTCCCTCCTTGCATCAGCCCCAGCATTTT. The encoded protein is CASSPSLHQPQHF.

V usage is TRBV9 and J usage is TRBJ2-5; D may be TRBD2 (6 bases). Between the trimmed V and J ends, which lost 7 bases and 4 bases, there was a span of 11 bases. Germline loops: CDR1 SGDLS, CDR2 YYNGEE. The CDR3 has 12 amino acids. In DNA form, the CDR3 reads TGTGCCAGCGGAGGGGACGGAGAGACCCAGTACTTC. Translating gives CASGGDGETQYF.

The chain couples TRBV28 to TRBJ2-7, with unresolved D. The V gene's germline CDR1 is MDHEN and CDR2 SYDVKM. V lost 1 base to trimming and J lost 2 bases, with 15 bases between them. There are 16 residues in the CDR3. CDR3 coding DNA: TGTGCCAGCAGTTTATTCCCACGGCTAGGCCCCTACGAGCAGTACTTC. Translated, it gives CASSLFPRLGPYEQYF.